Shown below are 18 T cell receptor beta chains from a single sample sequenced in a study of T cell repertoires in cytomegalovirus infection. The antigens for these receptors are not known. TCRdb recomputed calls from the reads with MiXCR, one row per CDR3 protein. The repertoire holds hundreds of thousands of distinct CDR3 sequences, around 32% seen once, with around a sixth in the top ten. The sample was cultured PBMCs, taken from culture after CMV antigen stimulation. These receptors all stem from a human donor in good health (CMV status not recorded). Some clones in this sample may be carry-over from other donors' samples.

CDR3 loop: CSGNRGRTEAFF. The CDR3 DNA reads TGCAGTGGGAACAGGGGGAGGACTGAAGCTTTCTTT. The chain is built from TRBV20-1 and TRBJ1-1; 8 bases are shared with TRBD1. The CDR3 covers 12 residues. Germline CDR1 reads DFQATT; CDR2 reads SNEGSKA (reference sequence). Trimming at V came to 7 bases and at J to 5 bases, leaving 6 bases not matched to a gene.

In this sample, this clonotype turned up many times. V usage is TRBV18 and J usage is TRBJ2-7, with D tentatively TRBD2 (5 bases). The CDR3 is 14 amino acids. Germline CDR1 reads KGHSH; CDR2 reads LQKENI. Trimming cost V 4 bases and J 4 bases, with 14 bases left between them. The CDR3 DNA is TGTGCCAGCTCACGGACCGGTGGGGAGTACGAGCAGTACTTC. This sequence encodes CASSRTGGEYEQYF.

The CDR3 DNA reads as TGTGCCAGCAGCAAAGGCGGGAGGGGGTACGAGCAGTACTTC. This codes for CASSKGGRGYEQYF. This chain connects TRBV7-8 to TRBJ2-7; 9 bases match TRBD2. The V segment lost 5 bases and the J segment 4 bases; nucleotides outside the gene matches: 6. The CDR3 contains 14 residues. CDR1 SGHVS and CDR2 FQNEAQ come from the germline V gene.

V is TRBV12-5 and J is TRBJ2-7, with TRBD1 matching 7 bases. Germline trimming cut 3 bases from V and 5 bases from J; bases unmatched to any gene: 10. The CDR3 extends over 15 amino acids. CDR1 is LGHNT and CDR2 is FRNRAP in the germline V gene. The DNA of the CDR3 is TGTGCTAGTGGTTTTTCCGGGACAGCCAAGGACGAGCAGTACTTC. As protein: CASGFSGTAKDEQYF.

The chain carries TRBV2 and TRBJ2-2; D remains unclear. CDR1 is SNHLY, CDR2 FYNNEI, per germline. This CDR3 comprises 14 residues. The germline V and J ends were trimmed by 8 bases and 2 bases, with 12 bases remaining between them. CDR3 region: CASRPLINTGELFF. Written as DNA, the CDR3 is TGTGCCAGCCGCCCACTAATTAACACCGGGGAGCTGTTTTTT.

This clonotype was seen a handful of times. The genes are TRBV20-1 and TRBJ2-5; TRBD2 matches at 8 bases. The J segment lost 2 bases and the V segment lost 5 bases, leaving 7 bases of the junction unmatched. This CDR3 has 14 amino acids. Germline V gene data show CDR1 as DFQATT and CDR2 as SNEGSKA (reference sequence). This CDR3 is CSARPSGGQETQYF. The DNA of the CDR3 is TGCAGTGCTCGCCCAAGCGGGGGACAAGAGACCCAGTACTTC.

The rearrangement uses TRBV4-1 and TRBJ2-3, with 8 nucleotides matching TRBD2. The CDR3 runs to 17 residues. Germline CDR1 and CDR2: MGHRA and YSYEKL. The V gene end was trimmed by 1 base and the J gene end by 5 bases; junction bases not matched to a gene: 11. CDR3 sequence: CASSQVVRGGVRDTQYF. DNA of the CDR3: TGCGCCAGCAGCCAAGTCGTCCGGGGGGGGGTTCGAGATACGCAGTATTTT.

The chain couples TRBV15 to TRBJ1-2; tentative D call: TRBD1 (5 bases). This CDR3 contains 14 residues. V gave up 0 bases and J gave up 7 bases, with 12 bases separating them. Germline V gene data show CDR1 as LNHNV and CDR2 as YYDKDF (reference sequence). CDR3 nucleotide sequence: TGTGCCACCAGCAGAGATAGGGACGGCCCTGGCTACACCTTC. Its translation: CATSRDRDGPGYTF.

This sequence joins TRBV11-2 and TRBJ2-2; unclear D gene. Germline V lookup: CDR1 SGHAT, CDR2 FQNNGV. This CDR3 is built from 16 residues. Trimming left V 5 bases short and J 1 base short, with 14 bases between. The CDR3 region has the DNA TGTGCCAGCAGCCAGACCGCTCAGGTGAACACCGGGGAGCTGTTTTTT. Translating gives CASSQTAQVNTGELFF.

This clonotype has a handful of counts. This chain joins TRBV2 and TRBJ2-3; 10 bases match TRBD2. The CDR3 loop spans 14 amino acids. Unmatched junction bases numbered 2, after V lost 4 bases and J lost 4 bases. Germline CDR1 is SNHLY and CDR2 is FYNNEI. The CDR3 DNA follows: TGTGCCAGCAGTGCTAGCGGGGGAGCAGATACGCAGTATTTT. Its protein is CASSASGGADTQYF.

This clonotype appeared a few times. V usage is TRBV11-2 and J usage is TRBJ1-2; D perhaps matches TRBD1 (5 bases). Trimming left V 5 bases short and J 8 bases short, with 18 bases between. Germline-derived CDR1 and CDR2 are SGHAT and FQNNGV. The CDR3 runs 14 residues. The CDR3, as DNA: TGTGCCAGCAGCACCCGGGACGCCCTTGGGGGCTACACCTTC. Protein: CASSTRDALGGYTF.

The gene calls are TRBV2 and TRBJ2-3; no reliable D call. Deletions cut 5 bases from V and 3 bases from J, with 15 bases between. Germline-derived CDR1 and CDR2 are SNHLY and FYNNEI. CDR3 size: 15 residues. The CDR3 sequence: CASSQSWYSTDTQYF. The CDR3 DNA reads as TGTGCCAGCAGTCAGTCGTGGTATTCTACAGATACGCAGTATTTT.

This clonotype came up many times. This chain joins TRBV7-2 and TRBJ2-3; a weak D match, TRBD1 (5 bases). The germline V and J ends were trimmed by 1 base and 5 bases, with 13 bases remaining between them. There are 15 residues in the CDR3. Germline CDR1 is SGHTA and CDR2 is FQGNSA. CDR3 nucleotides: TGTGCCAGCAGCTTAGGGACAAATGGTGTAGATACGCAGTATTTT. Translation: CASSLGTNGVDTQYF. Full variable domain (missing parts from reference TRBV7-2 and TRBJ2-3): GAGVSQSPSNKVTEKGKDVELRCDPISGHTALYWYRQSLGQGLEFLIYFQGNSAPDKSGLPSDRFSAERTGGSVSTLTIQRTQQEDSAVYLCASSLGTNGVDTQYFGPGTRLTVL.

This clonotype was picked up many times. The CDR3 bases are TGTGCCAGCAGCTCTAGCGGCCGGGGAGGGAATGAGCAGTTCTTC. Amino acids: CASSSSGRGGNEQFF. V is TRBV7-2 and J is TRBJ2-1, with TRBD2 matching over 7 bases. The CDR3 length is 15 residues. Trimming cost V 4 bases and J 7 bases; bases outside gene matches: 10. Germline V lookup: CDR1 SGHTA, CDR2 FQGNSA.

The CDR3 bases are TGTGCCAGCAGTTACGACTCCAGCTCCTACAATGAGCAGTTCTTC. The encoded protein is CASSYDSSSYNEQFF. V gene TRBV6-6 combines with J gene TRBJ2-1; D unclear. The CDR3 extends over 15 amino acids. Trimming took 2 bases from V and 0 from J, leaving 8 bases between them. Germline V gene lookup returns CDR1 MNHNY and CDR2 SVGAGI (reference sequence).

This clonotype was found a few times. The chain combines TRBV12-3 or TRBV12-4 with TRBJ2-7; the D gene is possibly TRBD2 (6 bases). CDR3 size: 16 residues. V was clipped by 5 bases and J by 0 bases, with 17 bases between them. In DNA form, the CDR3 reads TGTGCCAGCAGTGAACTCCTAGCGTATTACTCCTACGAGCAGTACTTC. This gives the protein CASSELLAYYSYEQYF.

This clonotype was recorded at least ten times. The V gene is TRBV7-2, the J gene TRBJ1-3; no reliable D call. Trimming left V 2 bases short and J 2 bases short, with 7 bases between. Germline CDR1 and CDR2: SGHTA and FQGNSA. The length of the CDR3 is 14 residues. Here the CDR3 reads CASSLLGPGNTIYF. The CDR3 DNA sequence: TGTGCCAGCAGCTTACTTGGGCCTGGAAACACCATATATTTT.

This clonotype appeared a few times. The chain combines TRBV2 with TRBJ2-7; either TRBD1 or TRBD2 may supply D (6 bases each). The CDR3 consists of 12 residues. In germline, CDR1 is SNHLY, CDR2 FYNNEI. CDR3 DNA: TGTGCAACACAGAGGGGGGCCTACGAGCAGTACTTC. Its translation: CATQRGAYEQYF. Based on the CDR3 plus reference TRBV2 and TRBJ2-7, the full variable domain is EPEVTQTPSHQVTQMGQEVILRCVPISNHLYFYWYRQILGQKVEFLVSFYNNEISEKSEIFDDQFSVERPDGSNFTLKIRSTKLEDSAMYFCATQRGAYEQYFGPGTRLTVT.